This T cell receptor beta chain appears in the sequencing data of a study of CD8 T cells in Susac syndrome. Overall study context: Treatment at blood withdrawal was none, corticosteroids, or intravenous immunoglobulin alone in Susac syndrome patients. Study outcomes and limitations: Clonal CD8+ expansion in Susac was highest in TEMRA cells and active patients.

Trimming left V 1 base short and J 6 bases short, with 10 bases between. This CDR3 is built from 13 residues. Germline CDR1 is SEHNR and CDR2 is FQNEAQ (reference sequence). When the RNA was reverse transcribed, random hexamers were used with an input of roughly 0.45 to 1 ug. TCRdb recomputed calls from the immunoSEQ multiplex PCR reads with MiXCR, one row per CDR3 protein. The sample includes about 130,000 distinct CDR3 sequences, 90% to 95% seen only once; the top ten take approximately 0.2%. Note on this clonotype: The target antigen is unknown.

The specimen was CD8+ T cells from PBMCs. This TCR came from a human donor with Susac syndrome. The genes are TRBV7-9 and TRBJ2-7, with D maybe TRBD2 (5 bases). CDR3 protein: CASSLVVEGEQYF. CDR3 nucleotide sequence: TGTGCCAGCAGCTTAGTCGTCGAGGGCGAGCAGTACTTC.